This T cell receptor beta chain is from a study of T cell repertoires in ileal Crohn's disease. General study points: The median delay to postoperative endoscopy was approximately 6.4 months.

Profiled with immunoSEQ multiplex PCR; TCRdb holds only in-frame clones, not every one. The table records about 1,700 clones, around nine tenths of them present only once. The sample's time point: neoterminal ileum biopsy at postoperative endoscopy, about 6 months after surgery. Trimming pared 5 bases from V and 8 bases from J, leaving 12 bases between. The length of the CDR3 is 12 residues. Germline CDR1 reads SGHAT; CDR2 reads FQNNGV. A note on this clone: Its antigen remains unidentified.

The chain carries TRBV11-2 and TRBJ1-2; D is unclear. The sequencing sample was made of ileal tissue. The sequence was obtained from an adult with Crohn's disease. CDR3 in DNA: TGTGCCAGCAGCCTCGGGGTCGGGGGCTACACCTTC. It encodes CASSLGVGGYTF. Looking up the rest from reference TRBV11-2 and TRBJ1-2 gives the full variable domain: EAGVAQSPRYKIIEKRQSVAFWCNPISGHATLYWYQQILGQGPKLLIQFQNNGVVDDSQLPKDRFSAERLKGVDSTLKIQPAKLEDSAVYLCASSLGVGGYTFGSGTRLTVV.